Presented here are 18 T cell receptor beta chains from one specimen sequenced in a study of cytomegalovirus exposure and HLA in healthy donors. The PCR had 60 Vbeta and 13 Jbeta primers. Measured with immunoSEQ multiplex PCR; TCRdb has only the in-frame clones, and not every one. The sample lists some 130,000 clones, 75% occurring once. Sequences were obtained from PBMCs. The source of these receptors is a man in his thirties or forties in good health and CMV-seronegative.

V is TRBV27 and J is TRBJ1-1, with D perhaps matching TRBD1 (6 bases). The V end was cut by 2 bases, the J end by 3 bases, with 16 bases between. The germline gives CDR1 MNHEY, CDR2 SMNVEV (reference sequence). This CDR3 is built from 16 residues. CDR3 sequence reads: CASSLQGRVRYTEAFF. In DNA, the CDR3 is TGTGCCAGCAGTTTACAGGGGCGGGTTCGGTACACTGAAGCTTTCTTT.

CDR3 sequence: CASSYIGRTYTQYF. For the CDR3, the DNA is TGTGCCAGCAGTTATATTGGGAGAACGTATACGCAGTATTTT. The J gene is TRBJ2-3, the V gene TRBV6-5, with D maybe TRBD2 (5 bases). Germline V gene lookup returns CDR1 MNHEY and CDR2 SVGAGI. This CDR3 is 14 amino acids long. V was cut by 3 bases and J by 7 bases, with 14 bases left in between.

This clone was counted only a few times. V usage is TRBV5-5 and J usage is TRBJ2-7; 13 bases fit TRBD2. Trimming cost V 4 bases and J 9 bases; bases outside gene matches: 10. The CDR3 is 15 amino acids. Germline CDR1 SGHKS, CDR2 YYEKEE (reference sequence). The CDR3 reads CASSATSGGSLGQYF. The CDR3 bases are TGTGCCAGCAGCGCGACTAGCGGGGGGTCGTTAGGGCAGTACTTC.

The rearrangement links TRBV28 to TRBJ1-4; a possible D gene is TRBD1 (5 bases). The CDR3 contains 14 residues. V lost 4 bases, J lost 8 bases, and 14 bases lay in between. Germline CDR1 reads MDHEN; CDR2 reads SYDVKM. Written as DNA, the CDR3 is TGTGCCAGCAGTTCCTCACGGGGGGAGGAAAAACTGTTTTTT. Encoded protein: CASSSSRGEEKLFF.

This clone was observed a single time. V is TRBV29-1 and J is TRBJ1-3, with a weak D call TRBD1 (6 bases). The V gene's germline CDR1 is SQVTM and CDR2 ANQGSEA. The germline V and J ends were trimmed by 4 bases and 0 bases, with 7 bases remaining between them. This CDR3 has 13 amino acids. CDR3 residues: CSVGQVSGNTIYF. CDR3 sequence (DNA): TGCAGCGTTGGACAGGTCTCTGGAAACACCATATATTTT.

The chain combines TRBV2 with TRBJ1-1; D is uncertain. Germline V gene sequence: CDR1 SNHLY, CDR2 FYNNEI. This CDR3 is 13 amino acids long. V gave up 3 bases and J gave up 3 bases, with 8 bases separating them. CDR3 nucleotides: TGTGCCAGCAGTGATGCCCAGGACACTGAAGCTTTCTTT. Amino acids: CASSDAQDTEAFF.

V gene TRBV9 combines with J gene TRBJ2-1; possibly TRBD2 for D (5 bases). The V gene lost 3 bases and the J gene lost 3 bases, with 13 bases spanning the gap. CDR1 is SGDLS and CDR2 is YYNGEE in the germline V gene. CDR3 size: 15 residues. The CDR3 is CASSGGGGVYNEQFF. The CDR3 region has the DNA TGTGCCAGCAGCGGCGGCGGAGGAGTCTACAATGAGCAGTTCTTC.

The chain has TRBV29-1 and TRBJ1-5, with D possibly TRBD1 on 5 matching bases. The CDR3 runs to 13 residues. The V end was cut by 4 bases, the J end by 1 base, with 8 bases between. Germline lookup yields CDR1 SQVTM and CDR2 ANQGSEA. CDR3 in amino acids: CSVGGRSNQPQHF. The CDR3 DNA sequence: TGCAGCGTTGGGGGCCGGAGCAATCAGCCCCAGCATTTT. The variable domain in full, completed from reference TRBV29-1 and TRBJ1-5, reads SAVISQKPSRDICQRGTSLTIQCQVDSQVTMMFWYRQQPGQSLTLIATANQGSEATYESGFVIDKFPISRPNLTFSTLTVSNMSPEDSSIYLCSVGGRSNQPQHFGDGTRLSIL.

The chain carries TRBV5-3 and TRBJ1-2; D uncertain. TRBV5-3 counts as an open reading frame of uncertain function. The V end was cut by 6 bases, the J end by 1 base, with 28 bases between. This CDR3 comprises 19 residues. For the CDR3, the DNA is TGTGCCAGAACCTCGGTACCTCGACTTACCAGAGGAGTTAACTATGGCTACACCTTC. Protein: CARTSVPRLTRGVNYGYTF.

The CDR3: CASSSPPYRAGYEQYF. For the CDR3, the DNA is TGTGCCAGCAGTTCCCCCCCCTACAGGGCAGGTTACGAGCAGTACTTC. The chain couples TRBV28 to TRBJ2-7; a weak D match, TRBD1 (6 bases). V was shortened by 4 bases and J by 4 bases, with 20 bases between the two germline ends. The CDR3 spans 16 residues. Germline V gives CDR1 MDHEN, CDR2 SYDVKM.

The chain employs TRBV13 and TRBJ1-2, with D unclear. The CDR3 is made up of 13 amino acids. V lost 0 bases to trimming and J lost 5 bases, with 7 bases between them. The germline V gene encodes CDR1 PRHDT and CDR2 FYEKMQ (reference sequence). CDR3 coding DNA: TGTGCCAGCAGCTTAGGAAGGACTTATGGCTACACCTTC. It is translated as CASSLGRTYGYTF. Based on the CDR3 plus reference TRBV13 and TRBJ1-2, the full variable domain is AAGVIQSPRHLIKEKRETATLKCYPIPRHDTVYWYQQGPGQDPQFLISFYEKMQSDKGSIPDRFSAQQFSDYHSELNMSSLELGDSALYFCASSLGRTYGYTFGSGTRLTVV.

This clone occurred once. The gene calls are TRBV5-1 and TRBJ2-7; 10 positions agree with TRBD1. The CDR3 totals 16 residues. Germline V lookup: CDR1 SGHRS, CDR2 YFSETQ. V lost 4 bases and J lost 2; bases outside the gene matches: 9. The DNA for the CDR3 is TGCGCCAGCAGCCGGGCGGACAGGGGGACACCCTACGAGCAGTACTTC. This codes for CASSRADRGTPYEQYF.

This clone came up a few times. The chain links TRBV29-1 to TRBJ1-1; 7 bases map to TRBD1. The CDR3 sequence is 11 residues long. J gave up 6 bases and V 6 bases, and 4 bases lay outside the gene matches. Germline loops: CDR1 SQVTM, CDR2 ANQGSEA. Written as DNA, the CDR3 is TGCAGCGTACCGGGACAGCCTGAAGCTTTCTTT. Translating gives CSVPGQPEAFF.

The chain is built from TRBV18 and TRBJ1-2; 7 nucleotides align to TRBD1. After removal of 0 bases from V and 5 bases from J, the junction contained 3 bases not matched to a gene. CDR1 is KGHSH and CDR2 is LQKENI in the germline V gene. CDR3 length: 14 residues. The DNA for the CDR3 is TGTGCCAGCTCACCACCAACAGGGGCGTATGGCTACACCTTC. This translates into CASSPPTGAYGYTF.

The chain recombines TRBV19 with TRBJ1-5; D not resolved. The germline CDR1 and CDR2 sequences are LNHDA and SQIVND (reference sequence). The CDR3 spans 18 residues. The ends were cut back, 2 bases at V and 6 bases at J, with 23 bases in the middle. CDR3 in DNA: TGTGCCAGTAGTATATCGTCAAGGGATCGGGGTGGGAGTCAGCCCCAGCATTTT. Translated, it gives CASSISSRDRGGSQPQHF.

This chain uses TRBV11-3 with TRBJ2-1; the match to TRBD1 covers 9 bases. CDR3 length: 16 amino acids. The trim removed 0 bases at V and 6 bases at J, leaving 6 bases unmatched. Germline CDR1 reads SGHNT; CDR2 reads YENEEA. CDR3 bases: TGTGCCAGCAGCTTAGACCCGGGACAGGGTCTCAATGAGCAGTTCTTC. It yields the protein CASSLDPGQGLNEQFF.

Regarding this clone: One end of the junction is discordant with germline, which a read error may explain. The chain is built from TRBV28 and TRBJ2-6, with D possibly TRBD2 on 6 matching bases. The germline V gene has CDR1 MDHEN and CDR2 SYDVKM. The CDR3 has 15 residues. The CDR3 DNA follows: TGTGCCAGTTGTGTGGGGGACTCTGGGGCCAACGGCCTGACTTTC. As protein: CASCVGDSGANGLTF. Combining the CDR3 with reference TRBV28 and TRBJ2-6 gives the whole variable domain DVKVTQSSRYLVKRTGEKVFLECVQDMDHENMFWYRQDPGLGLRLIYFSYDVKMKEKGDIPEGYSVSREKKERFSLILESASTNQTSMYLCASCVGDSGANGLTFGAGSRLTVL.

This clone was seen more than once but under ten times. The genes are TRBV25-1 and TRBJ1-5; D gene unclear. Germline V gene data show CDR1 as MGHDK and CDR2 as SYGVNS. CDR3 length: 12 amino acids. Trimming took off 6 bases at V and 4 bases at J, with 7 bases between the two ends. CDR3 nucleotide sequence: TGTGCCAGCAGATCCTTGAATCAGCCCCAGCATTTT. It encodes CASRSLNQPQHF.